This record covers a single T cell receptor (beta chain). Its target is unknown. The entry originates in a study of post-analysis software for immune sequencing data. Study summary: Relapsing-remitting, secondary progressive and progressive-relapsing multiple sclerosis were all included among the disease courses.

Overall study results and limits: A significant reduction in normalized Chao1 diversity was observed in multiple sclerosis patients versus controls. Roughly five TRBV segments, including TRBV5-6, TRBV5-1 and TRBV20-1, were more frequent in patients than controls. When the samples were clustered directly with F measure, those that had been prepared in the same batch showed strong co-clustering.

Prepared TCR beta cDNA libraries contained unique molecular identifiers. TCRdb reprocessed the PCR reads via MiXCR and lists one record per CDR3 protein. The data show some 260,000 distinct CDR3 sequences, just over 35% seen once. Germline CDR1 reads SGHTA; CDR2 reads FQGNSA. The CDR3 has 15 residues. J gave up 5 bases and V 5 bases, and 8 bases lay outside the gene matches. The receptor was derived from a girl aged 10 to 17 with multiple sclerosis. The V gene is TRBV7-2, the J gene TRBJ2-3; 9 bases are a match to TRBD1. The sequencing sample was made of blood. CDR3 nucleotide sequence: TGTGCCAGCAGCCAGAGACAGGGGGGGGGAGATACGCAGTATTTT. It is translated as CASSQRQGGGDTQYF.